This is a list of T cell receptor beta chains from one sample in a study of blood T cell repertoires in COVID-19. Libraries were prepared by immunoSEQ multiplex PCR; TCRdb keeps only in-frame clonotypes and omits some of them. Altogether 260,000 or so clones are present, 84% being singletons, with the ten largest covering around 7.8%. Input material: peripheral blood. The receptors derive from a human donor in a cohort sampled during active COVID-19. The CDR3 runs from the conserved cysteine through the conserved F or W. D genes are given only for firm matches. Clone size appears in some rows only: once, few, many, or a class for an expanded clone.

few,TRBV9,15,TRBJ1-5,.,TGTGCCAGCAGCGCTACAGACAGTGGCAATCAGCCCCAGCATTTT,CASSATDSGNQPQHF
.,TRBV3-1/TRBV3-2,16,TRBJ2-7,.,TGTGCCAGCAGCCAAGACCTGGCAGGCCGAGCCTACGAGCAGTACTTC,CASSQDLAGRAYEQYF
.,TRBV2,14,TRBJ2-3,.,TGTGCCAGCAGTGGGGGAGCGGGCCCAGATACGCAGTATTTT,CASSGGAGPDTQYF
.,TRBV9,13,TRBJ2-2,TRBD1,TGTGCCAGCGGGACAGCGAACACCGGGGAGCTGTTTTTT,CASGTANTGELFF
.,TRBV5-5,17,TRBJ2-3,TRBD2,TGTGCCAGCAGCTCCTGGGTCCGCGGGAGAGGGTCAGATACGCAGTATTTT,CASSSWVRGRGSDTQYF
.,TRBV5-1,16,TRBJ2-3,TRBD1,TGCGCCAGCAGCTTGGTCCGGGACGGACAGGCAGATACGCAGTATTTT,CASSLVRDGQADTQYF
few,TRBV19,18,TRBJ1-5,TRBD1,TGTGCCAGTAGCAAGGGACAGGGGATCGGTATGGGCAATCAGCCCCAGCATTTT,CASSKGQGIGMGNQPQHF
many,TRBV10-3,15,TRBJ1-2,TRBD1,TGTGCCATCAGTGAGGACCCTGGGACAGTCTATGGCTACACCTTC,CAISEDPGTVYGYTF
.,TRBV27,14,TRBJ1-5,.,TGTGCCAGCAGTACACAGGGTGGCAATCAGCCCCAGCATTTT,CASSTQGGNQPQHF
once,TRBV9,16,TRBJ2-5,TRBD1,TGTGCCAGCAGCGTAGCTGGGGGACAGAGCCAAGAGACCCAGTACTTC,CASSVAGGQSQETQYF
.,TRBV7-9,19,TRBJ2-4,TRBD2,TGTGCCAGCAGTTCCACTTCCGTCCTCGGGAGGAGAGCCAAAAACATTCAGTACTTC,CASSSTSVLGRRAKNIQYF
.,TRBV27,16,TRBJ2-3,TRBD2,TGTGCCAGCAGTTCACTGAGCGGGAGGGACACAGATACGCAGTATTTT,CASSSLSGRDTDTQYF
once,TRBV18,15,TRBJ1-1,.,TGTGCCAGCTCACCAACGGAAGGGGCGAACACTGAAGCTTTCTTT,CASSPTEGANTEAFF
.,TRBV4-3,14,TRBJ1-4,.,TGCGCCAGCAGCCCCAAGGCGGGTTTTGAAAAACTGTTTTTT,CASSPKAGFEKLFF
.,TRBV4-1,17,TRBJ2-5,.,TGCGCCAGCAGCCAAACCCGAGGTGGGGGGGCCCAAGAGACCCAGTACTTC,CASSQTRGGGAQETQYF
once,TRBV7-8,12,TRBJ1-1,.,TGTGCCAGCAGCTTAGTCGGTGGTAGAGCTTTCTTT,CASSLVGGRAFF
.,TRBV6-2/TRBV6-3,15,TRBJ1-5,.,TGTGCCAGCAGTTACCCCTCAATTGGAGGTCAGCCCCAGCATTTT,CASSYPSIGGQPQHF
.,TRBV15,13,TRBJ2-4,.,TGTGCCACCAGCTTAGTCCCCAAAAACATTCAGTACTTC,CATSLVPKNIQYF
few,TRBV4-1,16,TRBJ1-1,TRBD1,TGCGCCAGCAGCCATCCGGGACAGGGGATGAACACTGAAGCTTTCTTT,CASSHPGQGMNTEAFF
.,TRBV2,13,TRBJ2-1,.,TGTGCCTCAATCGGTAATTTAGACAATGAGCAGTTCTTC,CASIGNLDNEQFF
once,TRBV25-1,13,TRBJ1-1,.,TGTGCCAGCAGCGTACAGCTGAACACTGAAGCTTTCTTT,CASSVQLNTEAFF
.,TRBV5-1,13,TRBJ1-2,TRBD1,TGCGCCACTACTGGACAGGGGGCCGTTGGCTACACCTTC,CATTGQGAVGYTF
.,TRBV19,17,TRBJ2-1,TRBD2,TGTGCCAGTAGTATTAGAGTCCTAGCGGGTAGCAACAATGAGCAGTTCTTC,CASSIRVLAGSNNEQFF
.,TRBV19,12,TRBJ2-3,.,TGTGCCAGTAGTATATTCGCAGATACGCAGTATTTT,CASSIFADTQYF
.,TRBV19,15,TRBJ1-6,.,TGTGCCAGTAGTGACCGGAGCTCCTATAATTCACCCCTCCACTTT,CASSDRSSYNSPLHF
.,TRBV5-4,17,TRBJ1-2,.,TGTGCCAGCAGCTTCTACCTAAGACAGGCGACTAACTATGGCTACACCTTC,CASSFYLRQATNYGYTF
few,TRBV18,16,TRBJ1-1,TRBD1,TGTGCCAGCTCTCACCGGGACAGGGGCCAGAACACTGAAGCTTTCTTT,CASSHRDRGQNTEAFF
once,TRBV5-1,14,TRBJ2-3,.,TGCGCCAGCAGCTTGGGCAGGGGTACAGATACGCAGTATTTT,CASSLGRGTDTQYF
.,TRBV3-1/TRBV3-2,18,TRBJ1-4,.,TGTGCCAGCAGCCAGACACCTTCTTCTCGGCTACTCGGAGAAAAACTGTTTTTT,CASSQTPSSRLLGEKLFF